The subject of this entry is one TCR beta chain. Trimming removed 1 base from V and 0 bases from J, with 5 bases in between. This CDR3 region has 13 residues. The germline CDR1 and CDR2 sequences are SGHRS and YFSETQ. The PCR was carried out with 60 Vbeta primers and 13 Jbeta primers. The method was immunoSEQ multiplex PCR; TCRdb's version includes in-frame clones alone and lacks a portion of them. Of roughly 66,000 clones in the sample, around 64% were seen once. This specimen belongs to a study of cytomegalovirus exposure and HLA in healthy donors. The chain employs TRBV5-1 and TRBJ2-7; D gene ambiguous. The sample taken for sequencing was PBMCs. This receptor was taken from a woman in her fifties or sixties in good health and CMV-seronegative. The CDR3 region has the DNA TGCGCCAGCAGCTTGTATAGCTCCTACGAGCAGTACTTC. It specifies CASSLYSSYEQYF.